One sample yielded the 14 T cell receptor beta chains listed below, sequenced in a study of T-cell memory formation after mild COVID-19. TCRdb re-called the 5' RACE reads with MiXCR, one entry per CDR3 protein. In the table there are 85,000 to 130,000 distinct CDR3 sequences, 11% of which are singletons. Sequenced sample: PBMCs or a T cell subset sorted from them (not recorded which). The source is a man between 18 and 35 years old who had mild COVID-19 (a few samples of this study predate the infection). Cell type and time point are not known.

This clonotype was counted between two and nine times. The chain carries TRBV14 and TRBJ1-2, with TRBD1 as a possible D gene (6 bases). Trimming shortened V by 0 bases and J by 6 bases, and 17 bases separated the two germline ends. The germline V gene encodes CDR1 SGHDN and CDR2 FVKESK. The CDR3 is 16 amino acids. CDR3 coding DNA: TGTGCCAGCAGCCAAGATCCCAGGGGCCGATACGATGGCTACACCTTC. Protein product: CASSQDPRGRYDGYTF.

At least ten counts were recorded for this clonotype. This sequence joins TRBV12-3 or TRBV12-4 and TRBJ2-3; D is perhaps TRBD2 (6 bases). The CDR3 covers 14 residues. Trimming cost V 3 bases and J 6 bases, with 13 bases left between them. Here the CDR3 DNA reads TGTGCCAGCAGTTTGGGCGGGGTAGGGGATACGCAGTATTTT. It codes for CASSLGGVGDTQYF.

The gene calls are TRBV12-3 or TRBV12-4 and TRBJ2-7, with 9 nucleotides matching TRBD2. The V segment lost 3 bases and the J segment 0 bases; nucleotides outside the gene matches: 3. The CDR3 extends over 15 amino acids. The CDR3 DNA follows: TGTGCCAGCAGTTTGGAGCGGGGGGCCTCCTACGAGCAGTACTTC. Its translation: CASSLERGASYEQYF.

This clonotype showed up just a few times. This CDR3 reads CSARGRWQASFSGMNTEAFF. CDR3 in DNA: TGCAGTGCTAGAGGGAGGTGGCAGGCCAGTTTCTCTGGAATGAACACTGAAGCTTTCTTT. The chain links TRBV20-1 to TRBJ1-1, with D hard to call. Germline CDR1 is DFQATT and CDR2 is SNEGSKA (reference sequence). Trimming took off 1 base at V and 0 bases at J, with 27 bases between the two ends. The CDR3 runs to 20 residues.

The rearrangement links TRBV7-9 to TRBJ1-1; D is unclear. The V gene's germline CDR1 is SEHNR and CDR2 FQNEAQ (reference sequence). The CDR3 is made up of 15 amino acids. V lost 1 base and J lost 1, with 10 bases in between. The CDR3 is CASSLGYGENTEAFF. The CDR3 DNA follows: TGTGCCAGCAGCTTAGGATATGGTGAGAACACTGAAGCTTTCTTT. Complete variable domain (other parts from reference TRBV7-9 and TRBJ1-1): DTGVSQNPRHKITKRGQNVTFRCDPISEHNRLYWYRQTLGQGPEFLTYFQNEAQLEKSRLLSDRFSAERPKGSFSTLEIQRTEQGDSAMYLCASSLGYGENTEAFFGQGTRLTVV.

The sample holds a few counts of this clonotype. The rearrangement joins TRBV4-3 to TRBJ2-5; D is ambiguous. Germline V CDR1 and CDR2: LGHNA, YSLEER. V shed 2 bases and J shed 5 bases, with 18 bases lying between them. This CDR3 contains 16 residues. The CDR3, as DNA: TGCGCCAGCAGCCAAACCACGACTTTCGTCTTGGAGACCCAGTACTTC. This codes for CASSQTTTFVLETQYF.

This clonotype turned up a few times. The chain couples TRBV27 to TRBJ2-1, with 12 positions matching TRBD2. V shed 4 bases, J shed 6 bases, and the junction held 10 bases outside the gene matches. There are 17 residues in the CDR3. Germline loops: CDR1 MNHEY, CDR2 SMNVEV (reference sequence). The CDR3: CASSSPLLTSGGNEQFF. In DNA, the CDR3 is TGTGCCAGCAGTTCCCCTCTTTTGACTAGCGGGGGCAATGAGCAGTTCTTC.

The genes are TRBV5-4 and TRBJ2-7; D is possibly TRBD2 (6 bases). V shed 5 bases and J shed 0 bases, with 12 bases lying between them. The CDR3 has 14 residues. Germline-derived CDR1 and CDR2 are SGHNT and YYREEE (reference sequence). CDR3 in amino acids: CASSDGDSSYEQYF. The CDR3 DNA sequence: TGTGCCAGCAGTGACGGGGACTCCTCCTACGAGCAGTACTTC.

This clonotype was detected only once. As DNA, the CDR3 is TGTGCCAGCAGCGACAGAATAAAGGCCGGGGAGCTGTTTTTT. Protein: CASSDRIKAGELFF. This chain uses TRBV7-9 with TRBJ2-2, with D tentatively TRBD1 (5 bases). Germline V gene sequence: CDR1 SEHNR, CDR2 FQNEAQ (reference sequence). V lost 5 bases and J 6 bases, leaving 13 bases between the germline ends. The length of the CDR3 is 14 residues.

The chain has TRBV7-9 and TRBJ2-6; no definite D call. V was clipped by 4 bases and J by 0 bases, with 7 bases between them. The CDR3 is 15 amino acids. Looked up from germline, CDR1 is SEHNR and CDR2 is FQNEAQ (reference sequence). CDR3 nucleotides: TGTGCCAGCAGCTCTTTAGGCTCTGGGGCCAACGTCCTGACTTTC. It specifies CASSSLGSGANVLTF.

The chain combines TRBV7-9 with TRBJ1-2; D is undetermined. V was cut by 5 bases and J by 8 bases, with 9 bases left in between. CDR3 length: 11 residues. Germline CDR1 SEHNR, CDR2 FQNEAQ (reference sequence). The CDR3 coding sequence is TGTGCCAGCAGCGTCCCGTTGGGCTACACCTTC. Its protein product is CASSVPLGYTF.

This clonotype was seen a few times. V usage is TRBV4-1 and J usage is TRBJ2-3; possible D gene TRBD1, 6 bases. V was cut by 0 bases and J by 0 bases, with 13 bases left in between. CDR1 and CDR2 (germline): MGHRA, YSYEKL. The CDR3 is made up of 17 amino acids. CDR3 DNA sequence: TGCGCCAGCAGCCAAGAGGGACACGAGTTTAGCACAGATACGCAGTATTTT. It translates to CASSQEGHEFSTDTQYF.

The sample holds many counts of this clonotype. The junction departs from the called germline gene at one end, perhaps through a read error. CDR3 sequence (DNA): TGCGCCAGCAGCAAAGAGCCGGGGGCGAGAGATACGCAGTATTTT. Amino acids: CASSKEPGARDTQYF. The chain employs TRBV4-1 and TRBJ2-3; the D call may be TRBD1 or TRBD2 (6 bases each). In germline, CDR1 is MGHRA, CDR2 YSYEKL. The CDR3 is made up of 15 amino acids.

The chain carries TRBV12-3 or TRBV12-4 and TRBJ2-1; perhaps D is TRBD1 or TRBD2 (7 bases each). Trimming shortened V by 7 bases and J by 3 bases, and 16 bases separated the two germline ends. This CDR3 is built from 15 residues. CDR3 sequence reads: CASNQGGSVYNEQFF. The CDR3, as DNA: TGTGCCAGCAATCAGGGGGGGTCGGTCTACAATGAGCAGTTCTTC.